This T cell receptor (beta chain) is drawn from a study of blood T cell repertoires in COVID-19. V was cut by 5 bases and J by 5 bases, with 18 bases left in between. The CDR3 contains 15 residues. Germline values: CDR1 MGHRA, CDR2 YSYEKL. Assay: immunoSEQ multiplex PCR; the TCRdb copy retains only in-frame clones and omits some. Of 250,000 to 300,000 clones in the sample, 85% to 90% were seen once. Donors in Cohort 3 counted as recovered after two negative PCRs, clearance, or symptom resolution. This clonotype was obtained from a woman aged 60-75 years who had recovered from COVID-19. The genes are TRBV4-1 and TRBJ2-5; TRBD2 is a possible D gene (6 bases). The specimen was PBMCs or T cells enriched from blood (not recorded which). The DNA for the CDR3 is TGCGCCAGCAGCACTGGGCCGCTAGCGTTGGAGACCCAGTACTTC. Amino acid sequence: CASSTGPLALETQYF.